These 21 T cell receptor beta chains share one sample of origin, sequenced in a study of T-cell memory formation after mild COVID-19. TCRdb fed the 5' RACE reads into MiXCR, producing one record per CDR3 protein. The sample lists 75,000 to 90,000 distinct CDR3 sequences; approximately 14% were seen once. The specimen was PBMCs or a T cell subset sorted from them (not recorded which). Every receptor here comes from an adult woman who had mild COVID-19 (a few samples of this study predate the infection). Cell type and time point are not known.

The CDR3 sequence is CASSLGAMNTEAFF. CDR3 bases: TGCGCCAGCAGCCTGGGAGCGATGAACACTGAAGCTTTCTTT. The chain couples TRBV5-1 to TRBJ1-1; no reliable D call. The CDR3 extends over 14 amino acids. The V gene lost 4 bases and the J gene lost 0 bases, with 10 bases spanning the gap. The germline V gene has CDR1 SGHRS and CDR2 YFSETQ.

This clonotype was counted a few times. The chain couples TRBV7-9 to TRBJ2-5; D unclear. Per germline, CDR1 SEHNR and CDR2 FQNEAQ (reference sequence). The CDR3 covers 14 residues. Deletions cut 4 bases from V and 0 bases from J, with 9 bases between. The CDR3 region has the DNA TGTGCCAGCAGCTCCATGCAGAACCAAGAGACCCAGTACTTC. As protein: CASSSMQNQETQYF.

Ten or more counts support this clonotype. V and J are TRBV12-3 or TRBV12-4 and TRBJ1-1; D gene ambiguous. The V end lost 6 bases, the J end lost 5 bases, and 13 bases lay between the germline ends. The CDR3 contains 13 residues. CDR3 region: CASSPLRGTEAFF. The CDR3 nucleotides are TGTGCCAGCAGCCCCCTACGGGGAACTGAAGCTTTCTTT.

The table lists this clonotype with many counts. This CDR3 is CASSYSGTANTGELFF. The CDR3 bases are TGTGCCAGCAGTTACTCGGGCACAGCGAACACCGGGGAGCTGTTTTTT. The chain uses TRBV6-5 and TRBJ2-2; D is ambiguous. This CDR3 is built from 16 residues. CDR1 is MNHEY and CDR2 is SVGAGI in the germline V gene. Trimming left V 0 bases short and J 0 bases short, with 8 bases between.

This chain connects TRBV6-2 or TRBV6-3 to TRBJ2-7, with 9 bases lining up with TRBD2. With 8 bases clipped from V and 2 bases from J, the junction kept 7 bases outside the gene matches. Germline-derived CDR1 and CDR2 are MNHEY and SVGEGT. This CDR3 is built from 14 residues. The CDR3 spells CASSTSGVTYEQYF. CDR3 in DNA: TGTGCCAGCTCGACTAGCGGAGTGACCTACGAGCAGTACTTC.

The V and J genes are TRBV7-3 and TRBJ2-1; no definite D call. The CDR3 has 17 amino acids. V lost 5 bases and J 4 bases, leaving 21 bases between the germline ends. CDR1 SGHTA and CDR2 FQGTGA come from the germline V gene. The chain's CDR3 is CASSHHGRVMMYNEQFF. Written as DNA, the CDR3 is TGTGCCAGCAGCCACCACGGACGAGTGATGATGTACAATGAGCAGTTCTTC.

This clonotype was counted only a few times. This chain uses TRBV7-8 with TRBJ2-7; 10 bases are a match to TRBD2. J lost 0 bases, V lost 5 bases, and 16 bases had no gene match. Looked up from germline, CDR1 is SGHVS and CDR2 is FQNEAQ. The CDR3 is 19 residues long. This CDR3 is CASSNPGTSVTSSSYEQYF. CDR3 in DNA: TGTGCCAGCAGCAATCCCGGGACTAGCGTCACGTCGAGCTCCTACGAGCAGTACTTC.

This clonotype was seen a few times. V usage is TRBV25-1 and J usage is TRBJ2-7; tentatively, D is TRBD1 or TRBD2 (6 bases each). This CDR3 contains 16 residues. CDR1 and CDR2 (germline): MGHDK, SYGVNS. Trimming stripped 5 bases from V and 3 bases from J, with 20 bases between. In DNA form, the CDR3 reads TGTGCCAGCAGTCCCATAAAGCAGGGGACTTACTACGAGCAGTACTTC. As protein: CASSPIKQGTYYEQYF.

The V gene is TRBV5-1, the J gene TRBJ2-7; D unresolved. This CDR3 spans 13 amino acids. V lost 4 bases, J lost 2 bases, and 10 bases lay in between. Germline CDR1 reads SGHRS; CDR2 reads YFSETQ. CDR3 DNA: TGCGCCAGCAGCCCCGAGGCTGCCTACGAGCAGTACTTC. Its protein product is CASSPEAAYEQYF.

This clonotype was seen ten or more times. The chain couples TRBV7-9 to TRBJ2-7, with 10 bases lining up with TRBD1. Germline CDR1 and CDR2: SEHNR and FQNEAQ (reference sequence). The CDR3 has 17 amino acids. With 4 bases clipped from V and 1 base from J, the junction kept 10 bases outside the gene matches. DNA of the CDR3: TGTGCCAGCAGCTCTAATTCCGGGACAGGGGTATCCTACGAGCAGTACTTC. It specifies CASSSNSGTGVSYEQYF.

Comment on this clonotype: An end of the junction does not agree with germline; a read error may underlie this. The chain has TRBV11-2 and TRBJ1-2, with 8 bases that match TRBD1. The CDR3 is made up of 16 amino acids. Looked up from germline, CDR1 is SGHAT and CDR2 is FQNNGV. As DNA, the CDR3 is TGTGCCAGCAGCTTAGATACCGGGACAGGCAACTGTGGCTACACCTTC. This encodes CASSLDTGTGNCGYTF.

The chain has TRBV19 and TRBJ2-7; 9 bases line up with TRBD1. The ends lost 5 bases at V and 0 bases at J; junction bases unmatched: 5. Germline CDR1 LNHDA, CDR2 SQIVND (reference sequence). This CDR3 has 15 amino acids. CDR3: CASSEGTGLSYEQYF. For the CDR3, the DNA is TGTGCCAGTAGTGAAGGGACAGGGCTCTCCTACGAGCAGTACTTC.

The chain carries TRBV12-3 or TRBV12-4 and TRBJ2-3; D may be TRBD2 (5 bases). Trimming took off 5 bases at V and 5 bases at J, with 11 bases between the two ends. The CDR3 consists of 13 residues. CDR3 coding DNA: TGTGCCAGCAGTGATTTCGGGGTAGATACGCAGTATTTT. It specifies CASSDFGVDTQYF.

V is TRBV4-1 and J is TRBJ2-7; D is tentatively TRBD1 or TRBD2 (5 bases each). The V end lost 0 bases, the J end lost 3 bases, and 18 bases lay between the germline ends. Germline CDR1 and CDR2: MGHRA and YSYEKL. There are 17 residues in the CDR3. The CDR3 loop is CASSQEETGTSFYEQYF. DNA for the CDR3: TGCGCCAGCAGCCAAGAAGAAACCGGGACGTCCTTCTACGAGCAGTACTTC.

The chain is built from TRBV12-3 or TRBV12-4 and TRBJ1-1; the D is unclear. The CDR3 totals 14 residues. V was trimmed by 6 bases and J by 4 bases, leaving 15 bases between them. The CDR3, as DNA: TGTGCCAGCAGCCTAAGCGGGTTGGGCACTGAAGCTTTCTTT. Translated, it gives CASSLSGLGTEAFF.

The chain is built from TRBV5-4 and TRBJ2-1; TRBD2 aligns across 11 bases. The junction had 5 bases not matched to a gene; V was cut back by 1 base and J by 2 bases. CDR3 length: 17 residues. CDR1 is SGHNT and CDR2 is YYREEE in the germline V gene (reference sequence). The CDR3 protein is CASSLTSGSITYNEQFF. The CDR3 coding sequence is TGTGCCAGCAGCTTGACTAGCGGGAGTATCACCTACAATGAGCAGTTCTTC.

V and J are TRBV9 and TRBJ2-5; the D call may be TRBD1 or TRBD2 (5 bases each). CDR1 is SGDLS and CDR2 is YYNGEE in the germline V gene. V lost 0 bases and J 2 bases, leaving 20 bases between the germline ends. The CDR3 runs 18 residues. The CDR3, as DNA: TGTGCCAGCAGCGTAGAGGGAGAGGGGAACGGCATTCAAGAGACCCAGTACTTC. Its protein is CASSVEGEGNGIQETQYF.

The chain is built from TRBV7-9 and TRBJ1-1; D is perhaps TRBD1 (6 bases). This CDR3 spans 15 amino acids. In germline, CDR1 is SEHNR, CDR2 FQNEAQ (reference sequence). Trimming removed 4 bases at V and 3 bases at J, with 15 bases between. The DNA of the CDR3 is TGTGCCAGCAGCTCCCGTGGGCAGGGGTACACTGAAGCTTTCTTT. This gives the protein CASSSRGQGYTEAFF. Using reference TRBV7-9 and TRBJ1-1 for the parts outside the CDR3, the full variable domain is DTGVSQNPRHKITKRGQNVTFRCDPISEHNRLYWYRQTLGQGPEFLTYFQNEAQLEKSRLLSDRFSAERPKGSFSTLEIQRTEQGDSAMYLCASSSRGQGYTEAFFGQGTRLTVV.

This clonotype showed up just once. This rearrangement joins TRBV11-3 to TRBJ2-7, with D perhaps assigned TRBD1 or TRBD2 (5 bases each). CDR3 size: 14 residues. CDR1 is SGHNT and CDR2 is YENEEA in the germline V gene. V lost 6 bases, J lost 2 bases, and 14 bases lay in between. The CDR3 DNA reads as TGTGCCAGCAGTTTACGGGACCGTCCCTACGAGCAGTACTTC. It encodes CASSLRDRPYEQYF.

The rearrangement uses TRBV7-9 and TRBJ2-7; 7 bases line up with TRBD1. This CDR3 has 14 residues. The V and J ends lost 5 bases and 3 bases, in that order; junction bases with no gene match: 7. Germline CDR1 and CDR2: SEHNR and FQNEAQ (reference sequence). In nucleotides, the CDR3 is TGTGCCAGCAGCCTAAGGACAGGCTACTACGAGCAGTACTTC. Its protein product is CASSLRTGYYEQYF.

This clonotype was found many times. This sequence joins TRBV7-8 and TRBJ2-3; D might be TRBD1 (5 bases). This CDR3 has 18 amino acids. With 2 bases removed from V and 1 base from J, the gap between germline ends came to 19 bases. The germline V gene has CDR1 SGHVS and CDR2 FQNEAQ. The CDR3 protein is CASSLYTIKKTGTDTQYF. The CDR3 DNA reads as TGTGCCAGCAGCTTATACACCATAAAGAAGACAGGCACAGATACGCAGTATTTT.